This T cell receptor beta chain was observed in a study of T cells after yellow fever vaccination. Study overall: The SMART-Seq v4 Ultra Low Input method served to prepare the low-cell-number fractions. Findings of the study overall: Though it reached lower strength, the secondary response hit its peak faster, day 5 versus 15. It was a small share of clonotypes that appeared in both CD4 and CD8 compartments.

Production of TCR cDNA was by 5'RACE template switching, which also added a universal primer site and UMIs. TCRdb called the 5' RACE reads again in MiXCR, with one record for every CDR3 protein. The table lists fewer than 400,000 distinct CDR3 sequences, 6.2% of them singletons. This clonotype was counted at least ten times. Antigen: not known. The CDR3 length is 15 residues. Deletions cut 1 base from V and 1 base from J, with 7 bases between. Germline V gives CDR1 SGHTA, CDR2 FQGNSA. Here the sequenced sample was PBMCs, taken 5 days after the yellow fever booster vaccination. The TCR originated in a man aged 25-40 years who received the YFV17D yellow fever vaccine. The chain combines TRBV7-2 with TRBJ2-2; D perhaps matches TRBD1 (6 bases). CDR3 nucleotides: TGTGCCAGCAGCTTAGTGACAGGGAACACCGGGGAGCTGTTTTTT. It encodes CASSLVTGNTGELFF.